Listed below are T cell receptor beta chains from one sample, sequenced in a study of T cells after posttransplantation cyclophosphamide. The repertoire was sequenced with immunoSEQ multiplex PCR; TCRdb's copy has only in-frame clones and lacks some. The sample counts some 50,000 clones, none seen once; the ten largest own 2% to 2.5%. Material: PBMCs. The source of these receptors is a man aged 40-49 years in good health, CMV-negative, and a related stem cell transplant donor. CDR3s include the opening cysteine and the closing phenylalanine or tryptophan. A D gene is named only where the DNA matches it firmly. Size values are once, few and many counts, or a class for expanded clones, and some rows have none.

d_call clone_size j_call v_call cdr3_aa cdr3_nt
NA many TRBJ1-1 TRBV5-5 CASSLYLGASTEAFF TGTGCCAGCAGCTTGTACTTGGGCGCCAGCACTGAAGCTTTCTTT
TRBD1 many TRBJ1-2 TRBV19 CASSTLTDRGHGYTF TGTGCCAGTAGTACCCTAACCGACAGGGGGCATGGCTACACCTTC
TRBD1 few TRBJ2-7 TRBV6-5 CASSQDRVIHEQYF TGTGCCAGCAGTCAAGACAGGGTAATCCACGAGCAGTACTTC
NA many TRBJ1-1 TRBV29-1 CSVGNRVETEAFF TGCAGCGTCGGTAACCGGGTGGAGACTGAAGCTTTCTTT
TRBD1 many TRBJ1-4 TRBV4-1 CASSQDLGQGYEKLFF TGCGCCAGCAGCCAAGATCTAGGACAGGGTTATGAAAAACTGTTTTTT
NA many TRBJ2-3 TRBV28 CASSLRRGAGDTQYF TGTGCCAGCAGTCTCCGAAGAGGCGCGGGAGATACGCAGTATTTT
TRBD1 many TRBJ2-7 TRBV28 CASSKRTGRSYEQYF TGTGCCAGCAGTAAGAGGACAGGGCGCTCCTACGAGCAGTACTTC
TRBD1 many TRBJ2-7 TRBV6-5 CATVGDSSYEQYF TGTGCCACCGTGGGGGACAGCTCCTACGAGCAGTACTTC
NA many TRBJ2-2 TRBV4-1 CASSQGGRFAGELFF TGCGCCAGCAGCCAAGGGGGCAGGTTCGCCGGGGAGCTGTTTTTT
TRBD2 many TRBJ2-5 TRBV28 CASSTSGYQETQYF TGTGCCAGCAGTACTAGCGGGTACCAAGAGACCCAGTACTTC
NA many TRBJ2-6 TRBV4-3 CASSQDLVGGLSGANVLTF TGCGCCAGCAGCCAAGATCTGGTGGGAGGCCTCTCTGGGGCCAACGTCCTGACTTTC
TRBD2 many TRBJ2-1 TRBV7-3 CASSLMGGSLNEQFF TGTGCCAGCAGCTTAATGGGCGGGAGTCTCAATGAGCAGTTCTTC
TRBD2 many TRBJ2-1 TRBV2 CASSVVLAGYYNEQFF TGTGCCAGCAGTGTGGTACTAGCGGGATATTACAATGAGCAGTTCTTC
TRBD1 many TRBJ2-7 TRBV28 CASSLGLGTGDEQYF TGTGCCAGCAGTTTAGGACTCGGGACAGGGGACGAGCAGTACTTC
TRBD1 many TRBJ1-5 TRBV19 CASSNRDRGLNQPQHF TGTGCCAGTAGTAACCGGGACAGGGGACTAAATCAGCCCCAGCATTTT
NA many TRBJ2-7 TRBV5-1 CASRETDSSYEQYF TGCGCCAGCAGGGAGACGGACAGCTCCTACGAGCAGTACTTC
TRBD2 many TRBJ2-7 TRBV5-1 CASSSSGYEQYF TGCGCCAGCAGCTCTAGCGGTTACGAGCAGTACTTC
NA many TRBJ2-2 TRBV27 CASSDIYSDTGELFF TGTGCCAGCAGTGACATATACAGTGACACCGGGGAGCTGTTTTTT
NA NA TRBJ2-3 TRBV30 CAWTELEDTQYF TGTGCCTGGACGGAGCTAGAAGATACGCAGTATTTT
TRBD1 many TRBJ2-2 TRBV18 CASSPNRGANTGELFF TGTGCCAGCTCACCGAACAGGGGCGCGAACACCGGGGAGCTGTTTTTT
TRBD2 many TRBJ2-1 TRBV6-6 CASSYSGSGRNEQFF TGTGCCAGCAGTTACTCGGGTAGCGGGAGAAATGAGCAGTTCTTC
TRBD2 many TRBJ2-4 TRBV19 CASIPSGGLAKNIQYF TGTGCCAGTATCCCTTCGGGGGGTTTAGCCAAAAACATTCAGTACTTC
NA many TRBJ1-1 TRBV5-1 CASSSIRDLKIQAFF TGCGCCAGCAGCTCGATCCGGGACTTAAAAATCCAAGCTTTCTTT
NA many TRBJ1-1 TRBV18 CASSQDGDYTEAFF TGTGCCAGCTCACAGGACGGGGATTACACTGAAGCTTTCTTT
TRBD1 many TRBJ2-5 TRBV5-8 CASSVGQGNYETQYF TGTGCCAGCAGCGTGGGACAGGGGAATTATGAGACCCAGTACTTC
NA many TRBJ2-2 TRBV9 CASSARQFTGELFF TGTGCCAGCAGCGCCCGACAGTTCACCGGGGAGCTGTTTTTT
NA many TRBJ1-1 TRBV9 CASSTGGANTEAFF TGTGCCAGCAGCACCGGGGGGGCGAACACTGAAGCTTTCTTT
TRBD1 many TRBJ2-2 TRBV7-9 CASSSPLRTGYTGELFF TGTGCCAGCAGCTCCCCGCTGCGGACAGGGTACACCGGGGAGCTGTTTTTT
NA many TRBJ1-1 TRBV28 CASSLQQDTEAFF TGTGCCAGCAGTTTACAACAGGACACTGAAGCTTTCTTT
TRBD2 many TRBJ2-1 TRBV5-5 CASSFSAGEAYNEQFF TGTGCCAGCAGCTTTTCGGCGGGAGAGGCTTACAATGAGCAGTTCTTC
NA many TRBJ1-1 TRBV7-2 CASSLAPGNTEAFF TGTGCCAGCAGCTTAGCGCCAGGGAACACTGAAGCTTTCTTT
NA many TRBJ2-1 TRBV25-1 CASSEYFGGGRGNEQFF TGTGCCAGCAGTGAATATTTTGGGGGAGGTAGAGGTAATGAGCAGTTCTTC
NA many TRBJ2-1 TRBV28 CASSIGQLAREQFF TGTGCCAGCAGTATTGGACAGCTGGCCCGAGAGCAGTTCTTC
TRBD2 many TRBJ2-1 TRBV5-5 CASRSGTSGSGSSYNEQFF TGTGCCAGCAGATCCGGGACTAGCGGGAGTGGGAGCTCCTACAATGAGCAGTTCTTC
NA many TRBJ1-3 TRBV15 CATSSPRGKGGNTIYF TGTGCCACCAGCTCACCGAGGGGGAAAGGTGGAAACACCATATATTTT
TRBD2 many TRBJ2-1 TRBV7-2 CASSLDSGSPFF TGTGCCAGCAGCTTAGATAGCGGGAGTCCGTTCTTC
TRBD2 many TRBJ2-5 TRBV4-2 CASSPPGLAGAETQYF TGTGCCAGCAGCCCGCCGGGACTAGCGGGAGCGGAGACCCAGTACTTC
NA many TRBJ2-4 TRBV6-1 CASRGGLTKNIQYF TGTGCCAGCAGGGGGGGACTCACCAAAAACATTCAGTACTTC
TRBD1 many TRBJ2-7 TRBV11-2 CASSLRGQGTTYEQYF TGTGCCAGCAGCTTAAGGGGACAGGGAACCACCTACGAGCAGTACTTC
NA many TRBJ2-5 TRBV30 CAWSGALQETQYF TGTGCCTGGAGTGGGGCGCTACAAGAGACCCAGTACTTC
NA many TRBJ1-1 TRBV6-4 CASSEGRNTEAFF TGTGCCAGCAGTGAGGGCAGGAACACTGAAGCTTTCTTT
TRBD1 many TRBJ1-4 TRBV10-2 CASSNRGDSFATNEKLFF TGCGCCAGCAGCAACCGAGGGGACAGCTTTGCAACTAATGAAAAACTGTTTTTT
TRBD1 many TRBJ2-7 TRBV7-9 CASSRGQGLEYYEQYF TGTGCCAGCAGCAGGGGGCAAGGGCTGGAATACTACGAGCAGTACTTC
NA many TRBJ2-7 TRBV29-1 CSALSGYLPEQYF TGCAGCGCCCTTAGCGGATACCTGCCCGAGCAGTACTTC
TRBD1 many TRBJ1-1 TRBV11-2 CASSRTGFDTEAFF TGTGCCAGCAGCCGGACAGGGTTTGACACTGAAGCTTTCTTT